The 5 T cell receptor beta chains in this list originate from one sample, sequenced in a study of HIV-infected patients and healthy controls. The repertoire came from unfractionated whole blood and reflected all unsorted peripheral T cells. cDNA was made from approximately 0.55 ug RNA using alpha and beta constant primers. Using multiplexing indices, alpha and beta chain libraries were generated apart by chain-specific third strand synthesis. Using its own MiXCR run on the 5' RACE reads, TCRdb lists one record per CDR3 protein. The sample has around 5,800 distinct CDR3 sequences; 10% are singletons. The sequencing here drew on blood, taken before antiretroviral therapy. These receptors originate from an adult with HIV infection.

In its sample, this clonotype is medium-sized (0.01 to 0.1%). The V and J genes are TRBV18 and TRBJ1-4; no reliable D call. Germline CDR1 and CDR2: KGHSH and LQKENI. V lost 2 bases and J 8 bases, leaving 9 bases between the germline ends. The CDR3 is 13 amino acids. Written as DNA, the CDR3 is TGTGCCAGCTCACCAGGCGTTGGCGAAAAACTGTTTTTT. This gives the protein CASSPGVGEKLFF.

By share of the sample, this clonotype is medium-sized. The V and J genes are TRBV20-1 and TRBJ2-7; 7 bases are a match to TRBD1. Trimming cost V 3 bases and J 5 bases; bases outside gene matches: 16. This CDR3 has 16 residues. Per germline, CDR1 DFQATT and CDR2 SNEGSKA (reference sequence). CDR3 protein: CSASVGGRGGEDEQYF. The CDR3 DNA follows: TGCAGTGCTAGTGTTGGGGGAAGAGGGGGCGAGGACGAGCAGTACTTC.

The chain joins TRBV12-3 or TRBV12-4 to TRBJ2-5; D uncertain. V was shortened by 3 bases and J by 2 bases, with 13 bases between the two germline ends. CDR3 size: 15 residues. Written as DNA, the CDR3 is TGTGCCAGCAGTTTTGGGCGCTTGCAGCAAGAGACCCAGTACTTC. This translates into CASSFGRLQQETQYF.

In this sample, this clonotype is medium-sized (0.01 to 0.1%). This sequence joins TRBV18 and TRBJ1-5, with D uncertain. Germline CDR1 and CDR2: KGHSH and LQKENI. This CDR3 region has 14 residues. V dropped 2 bases and J dropped 2 bases, with 7 bases sitting between them. CDR3 loop: CASSPGGGNQPQHF. CDR3 bases: TGTGCCAGCTCACCAGGCGGGGGCAATCAGCCCCAGCATTTT. Variable domain in full (rest from reference TRBV18 and TRBJ1-5): NAGVMQNPRHLVRRRGQEARLRCSPMKGHSHVYWYRQLPEEGLKFMVYLQKENIIDESGMPKERFSAEFPKEGPSILRIQQVVRGDSAAYFCASSPGGGNQPQHFGDGTRLSIL.

This clonotype appeared many times. This chain links TRBV18 with TRBJ1-3; D ambiguous. This CDR3 is built from 16 residues. Germline lookup yields CDR1 KGHSH and CDR2 LQKENI. Trimming took off 2 bases at V and 4 bases at J, with 15 bases between the two ends. The CDR3 sequence is CASSPFVPDGGNTIYF. For the CDR3, the DNA is TGTGCCAGCTCACCATTCGTCCCCGACGGCGGAAACACCATATATTTT.